Shown below are 19 T cell receptor beta chains from a single sample sequenced in a study of OX40 agonist ivuxolimab in advanced cancers. Sequencing used immunoSEQ multiplex PCR; TCRdb keeps in-frame clones, though not all of them. The sample lists approximately 55,000 clones; 87% were seen once. The sequencing used CD4+ or CD8+ T cells sorted from blood, collected in a trial of the OX40 agonist ivuxolimab. The source is an adult with an advanced solid tumor such as melanoma, head and neck, liver or kidney cancer.

The chain links TRBV11-2 to TRBJ1-1, with D possibly being TRBD1 (5 bases). CDR1 is SGHAT, CDR2 FQNNGV, per germline. V lost 3 bases and J lost 0, with 17 bases in between. The CDR3 has 17 residues. CDR3 sequence reads: CASSFDPPGLMNTEAFF. Written as DNA, the CDR3 is TGTGCCAGCAGCTTCGACCCACCGGGGCTGATGAACACTGAAGCTTTCTTT.

This clone is a singleton in its sample. This rearrangement joins TRBV11-2 to TRBJ2-4; 8 nucleotides agree with TRBD1. From germline, CDR1 is SGHAT and CDR2 FQNNGV. Unmatched junction bases numbered 6, after V lost 8 bases and J lost 0 bases. The CDR3 totals 15 residues. CDR3 region: CASCGQGLAKNIQYF. The CDR3 region has the DNA TGTGCCAGCTGCGGACAGGGTTTAGCCAAAAACATTCAGTACTTC.

In this sample, this clone turned up once. The chain uses TRBV6-6 and TRBJ1-2; D not certain. Germline lookup yields CDR1 MNHNY and CDR2 SVGAGI (reference sequence). Trimming took 8 bases from V and 10 from J, leaving 14 bases between them. The CDR3 extends over 11 amino acids. The CDR3 reads CASGQDIDYTF. Here the CDR3 DNA reads TGTGCCAGCGGGCAGGATATAGACTACACCTTC.

The chain is built from TRBV4-1 and TRBJ2-7; D perhaps matches TRBD1 (5 bases). CDR1 and CDR2 from the germline V gene are MGHRA and YSYEKL. Trimming removed 5 bases from V and 7 bases from J, with 9 bases in between. The CDR3 has 11 amino acids. The CDR3 is CASSKGVEQYF. CDR3 DNA sequence: TGCGCCAGCAGCAAAGGGGTGGAGCAGTACTTC.

The rearrangement joins TRBV6-4 to TRBJ1-5, with D possibly TRBD1 on 5 matching bases. The CDR3 is 19 amino acids. Trimming pared 6 bases from V and 0 bases from J, leaving 24 bases between. Germline loops: CDR1 MRHNA, CDR2 SNTAGT. This chain's CDR3 is CASRSPRGGLPYSNQPQHF. The CDR3 DNA is TGTGCCAGCAGGTCGCCTAGGGGCGGGCTCCCTTATAGCAATCAGCCCCAGCATTTT.

This chain links TRBV7-2 with TRBJ2-1; 10 nucleotides line up with TRBD1. Per the germline V gene, CDR1 is SGHTA and CDR2 is FQGNSA. V lost 5 bases and J lost 10; bases outside the gene matches: 11. The CDR3 runs 15 residues. In nucleotides, the CDR3 is TGTGCCAGCAGCAAACGACAGGGGGCGAGGGAAGAGCAGTTCTTC. Translated, it gives CASSKRQGAREEQFF.

The chain carries TRBV19 and TRBJ1-5; TRBD1 is a possible D gene (5 bases). V was cut by 7 bases and J by 4 bases, with 17 bases left in between. The germline V gene encodes CDR1 LNHDA and CDR2 SQIVND (reference sequence). The CDR3 runs to 15 residues. CDR3 coding DNA: TGTGCCAGTACCTTCGGGTCAGGGTGGAATCAGCCCCAGCATTTT. Encoded protein: CASTFGSGWNQPQHF.

The chain links TRBV7-9 to TRBJ1-1; 7 nucleotides match TRBD1. The CDR3 has 14 residues. Looked up from germline, CDR1 is SEHNR and CDR2 is FQNEAQ (reference sequence). With V trimmed by 5 bases and J by 0 bases, 3 bases remained unmatched. The DNA for the CDR3 is TGTGCCAGCAGCCGGACAGGCATGAACACTGAAGCTTTCTTT. This gives the protein CASSRTGMNTEAFF.

The V gene is TRBV2, the J gene TRBJ2-1; D is unresolved. Germline loops: CDR1 SNHLY, CDR2 FYNNEI. Trimming pared 3 bases from V and 4 bases from J, leaving 7 bases between. CDR3 length: 13 residues. DNA for the CDR3: TGTGCCAGCAGTGAGTCCTGGTACAATGAGCAGTTCTTC. Amino acid sequence: CASSESWYNEQFF. Using reference TRBV2 and TRBJ2-1 for the parts outside the CDR3, the full variable domain is EPEVTQTPSHQVTQMGQEVILRCVPISNHLYFYWYRQILGQKVEFLVSFYNNEISEKSEIFDDQFSVERPDGSNFTLKIRSTKLEDSAMYFCASSESWYNEQFFGPGTRLTVL.

The table lists this clone with many counts. Different DNA sequences within this sample yield the same CDR3. This sequence joins TRBV4-2 and TRBJ2-7; D gene uncertain. V lost 5 bases and J 4 bases, leaving 9 bases between the germline ends. The germline V gene has CDR1 LGHNA and CDR2 YNFKEQ. The CDR3 consists of 12 residues. CDR3 DNA sequence: TGTGCCAGCAGCTTGTCCTCGTACGAGCAGTACTTC. It encodes CASSLSSYEQYF.

This clone was seen only a few times. J is TRBJ1-4 and V is TRBV5-1; TRBD1 might be the D (5 bases). The CDR3 length is 15 residues. CDR1 SGHRS and CDR2 YFSETQ come from the germline V gene. V was trimmed by 4 bases and J by 2 bases, leaving 12 bases between them. In nucleotides, the CDR3 is TGCGCCAGCAGCCCGGGACGGCCCACTAATGAAAAACTGTTTTTT. As protein: CASSPGRPTNEKLFF. The full variable domain, rest sourced from reference TRBV5-1 and TRBJ1-4, is KAGVTQTPRYLIKTRGQQVTLSCSPISGHRSVSWYQQTPGQGLQFLFEYFSETQRNKGNFPGRFSGRQFSNSRSEMNVSTLELGDSALYLCASSPGRPTNEKLFFGSGTQLSVL.

V and J are TRBV4-1 and TRBJ2-1, with TRBD1 as a possible D gene (6 bases). Trimming pared 1 base from V and 5 bases from J, leaving 6 bases between. The CDR3 extends over 13 amino acids. CDR1 is MGHRA and CDR2 is YSYEKL in the germline V gene. CDR3 region: CASSQGTDNEQFF. The CDR3 coding sequence is TGCGCCAGCAGCCAAGGGACAGACAATGAGCAGTTCTTC.

The chain employs TRBV11-2 and TRBJ2-7, with 8 bases matching TRBD2. V shed 1 base, J shed 6 bases, and the junction held 8 bases outside the gene matches. This CDR3 is 15 amino acids long. Looked up from germline, CDR1 is SGHAT and CDR2 is FQNNGV. The CDR3, as DNA: TGTGCCAGCAGCTTAGCCGGGACTAGGGGATCCGAGCAGTACTTC. It yields the protein CASSLAGTRGSEQYF.

CDR3: CASSQVPGQGLTEAFF. The CDR3 nucleotides read TGTGCCAGTAGCCAAGTCCCGGGACAGGGTTTAACTGAAGCTTTCTTT. The chain employs TRBV19 and TRBJ1-1; 9 positions match TRBD1. The germline gives CDR1 LNHDA, CDR2 SQIVND (reference sequence). Germline trimming cut 6 bases from V and 5 bases from J; bases unmatched to any gene: 13. The CDR3 runs 16 residues.

The rearrangement joins TRBV18 to TRBJ1-4; tentative D call: TRBD1 (6 bases). V was clipped by 3 bases and J by 8 bases, with 19 bases between them. The CDR3 has 16 residues. Germline CDR1 and CDR2: KGHSH and LQKENI. CDR3 amino acids: CASSPSGGAYQEKLFF. The CDR3 DNA sequence: TGTGCCAGCTCACCTTCGGGGGGCGCGTACCAAGAAAAACTGTTTTTT.

J is TRBJ1-4 and V is TRBV6-5; a weak D match, TRBD1 (5 bases). The CDR3 length is 15 residues. Trimming left V 6 bases short and J 3 bases short, with 14 bases between. The germline V gene has CDR1 MNHEY and CDR2 SVGAGI. The CDR3 sequence: CASRTWGRSNEKLFF. Written as DNA, the CDR3 is TGTGCCAGCAGAACTTGGGGCCGTTCTAATGAAAAACTGTTTTTT.

The V call is TRBV6-6, the J call TRBJ2-7; 7 bases line up with TRBD1. The CDR3 is 15 amino acids. CDR1 is MNHNY and CDR2 is SVGAGI in the germline V gene (reference sequence). V was clipped by 7 bases and J by 2 bases; unmatched bases: 11. The CDR3 bases are TGTGCCAGCAACAACCGGGACAGCTCACCCTACGAGCAGTACTTC. Encoded protein: CASNNRDSSPYEQYF.

The gene calls are TRBV19 and TRBJ1-4; 11 bases are shared with TRBD1. The CDR3 totals 14 residues. Germline CDR1 LNHDA, CDR2 SQIVND (reference sequence). V lost 9 bases and J lost 8; bases outside the gene matches: 8. DNA for the CDR3: TGTGCCAGCCGGACGGACAGGGGGCGAGAAAAACTGTTTTTT. Protein sequence: CASRTDRGREKLFF.

The chain employs TRBV6-4 and TRBJ2-3, with D perhaps TRBD1 or TRBD2 (6 bases each). The CDR3 is 16 amino acids. Per germline, CDR1 MRHNA and CDR2 SNTAGT. Trimming removed 5 bases from V and 1 base from J, with 16 bases in between. CDR3 DNA: TGTGCCAGCAGTAAGTCCGGGGGCATGGGCACAGATACGCAGTATTTT. It encodes CASSKSGGMGTDTQYF.